These 23 T cell receptor beta chains were all obtained from the same sample, sequenced in a study of T cell responses to AZD1222 COVID-19 vaccine. The data were produced by immunoSEQ multiplex PCR, yet TCRdb's version contains in-frame clones alone and is incomplete. The sample has about 110,000 clones, around 87% seen once. The sample in question was peripheral blood, obtained 28 days after the second AZD1222 dose. The receptors derive from an adult who received the AZD1222 COVID-19 vaccine.

The chain joins TRBV3-1 (or the pseudogene TRBV3-2) to TRBJ1-6; D unresolved. Trimming pared 1 base from V and 5 bases from J, leaving 9 bases between. Germline loops: CDR1 LGHDT, CDR2 YNNKEL (reference sequence). The length of the CDR3 is 15 residues. CDR3 protein: CASSQGTPDNSPLHF. The CDR3 DNA is TGTGCCAGCAGCCAAGGGACGCCTGATAATTCACCCCTCCACTTT.

The chain links TRBV19 to TRBJ1-1; 12 bases fit TRBD1. From germline, CDR1 is LNHDA and CDR2 SQIVND (reference sequence). V trimming: 5 bases; J trimming: 10 bases; junction bases outside the gene matches: 8. The CDR3 covers 14 residues. The DNA for the CDR3 is TGTGCCAGTAGTCACCGGGACAGGGGGCGCAGAGCTTTCTTT. Encoded protein: CASSHRDRGRRAFF.

This clone was found once. The CDR3 protein is CASSLRGPGQGSYNEQFF. In nucleotides, the CDR3 is TGTGCCAGCAGCTTACGGGGCCCGGGACAGGGTTCCTACAATGAGCAGTTCTTC. The chain is built from TRBV11-2 and TRBJ2-1; 9 positions agree with TRBD1. From germline, CDR1 is SGHAT and CDR2 FQNNGV. This CDR3 is built from 18 residues. Trimming took 2 bases from V and 1 from J; bases not matched to a gene: 9. Filled out from reference TRBV11-2 and TRBJ2-1, the complete variable domain reads EAGVAQSPRYKIIEKRQSVAFWCNPISGHATLYWYQQILGQGPKLLIQFQNNGVVDDSQLPKDRFSAERLKGVDSTLKIQPAKLEDSAVYLCASSLRGPGQGSYNEQFFGPGTRLTVL.

This chain links TRBV18 with TRBJ2-5; either TRBD1 or TRBD2 may supply D (5 bases each). The V end lost 2 bases, the J end lost 5 bases, and 21 bases lay between the germline ends. CDR3 length equals 17 residues. Germline CDR1 KGHSH, CDR2 LQKENI. The CDR3 spells CASSPIPSGTSGETQYF. In DNA form, the CDR3 reads TGTGCCAGCTCACCAATTCCGTCCGGGACCTCCGGGGAGACCCAGTACTTC. The full variable domain, its missing parts supplied by reference TRBV18 and TRBJ2-5, is NAGVMQNPRHLVRRRGQEARLRCSPMKGHSHVYWYRQLPEEGLKFMVYLQKENIIDESGMPKERFSAEFPKEGPSILRIQQVVRGDSAAYFCASSPIPSGTSGETQYFGPGTRLLVL.

This clone was picked up one time. V gene TRBV7-9 combines with J gene TRBJ2-3; D ambiguous. V dropped 4 bases and J dropped 2 bases, with 19 bases sitting between them. CDR1 and CDR2 from the germline V gene are SEHNR and FQNEAQ (reference sequence). The CDR3 runs 17 residues. The CDR3 loop is CASSSVIREGPTDTQYF. The CDR3 bases are TGTGCCAGCAGCTCCGTTATAAGGGAAGGACCCACAGATACGCAGTATTTT.

The V call is TRBV5-4, the J call TRBJ2-3, with D possibly being TRBD2 (6 bases). V lost 1 base and J 4 bases, leaving 7 bases between the germline ends. The CDR3 runs to 13 residues. In germline, CDR1 is SGHNT, CDR2 YYREEE (reference sequence). The CDR3 bases are TGTGCCAGCAGCTTGAGGGACTCAGATACGCAGTATTTT. The encoded protein is CASSLRDSDTQYF.

This clone has a handful of counts. The V and J genes are TRBV15 and TRBJ1-5; possible D gene TRBD1, 5 bases. The CDR3 length is 12 residues. Deletions cut 6 bases from V and 5 bases from J, with 8 bases between. Germline V lookup: CDR1 LNHNV, CDR2 YYDKDF (reference sequence). The CDR3 here is CATRGVDQPQHF. The CDR3 DNA follows: TGTGCCACCAGGGGGGTGGATCAGCCCCAGCATTTT.

V gene TRBV6-2 or TRBV6-3 combines with J gene TRBJ1-4; possibly TRBD1 for D (6 bases). Germline CDR1 MNHEY, CDR2 SVGEGT. Trimming removed 2 bases from V and 5 bases from J, with 21 bases in between. CDR3 length: 18 residues. Here the CDR3 DNA reads TGTGCCAGCAGTTACGTGGATCGAACAGGGCGTCAAAATGAAAAACTGTTTTTT. Translating gives CASSYVDRTGRQNEKLFF.

The chain uses TRBV9 and TRBJ2-7, with 7 bases lining up with TRBD1. Germline CDR1 reads SGDLS; CDR2 reads YYNGEE. The length of the CDR3 is 13 residues. V lost 4 bases and J lost 4; bases outside the gene matches: 5. The CDR3 sequence is CASSIGTAYEQYF. The DNA of the CDR3 is TGTGCCAGCAGCATCGGGACAGCTTACGAGCAGTACTTC.

CDR3 amino acids: CASRSTDSPLHF. CDR3 coding DNA: TGTGCCAGCAGGTCCACCGATTCACCCCTCCACTTT. The V gene is TRBV9, the J gene TRBJ1-6; no definite D call. In germline, CDR1 is SGDLS, CDR2 YYNGEE. The CDR3 spans 12 residues. Trimming took off 5 bases at V and 8 bases at J, with 8 bases between the two ends.

The chain joins TRBV6-6 to TRBJ2-1; 9 positions agree with TRBD1. From germline, CDR1 is MNHNY and CDR2 SVGAGI (reference sequence). The CDR3 runs to 16 residues. V lost 6 bases and J lost 2; bases outside the gene matches: 8. The CDR3 sequence is CASSRTDRGAYNEQFF. The DNA for the CDR3 is TGTGCCAGCAGCCGAACAGACAGGGGGGCCTACAATGAGCAGTTCTTC.

The rearrangement links TRBV27 to TRBJ2-1; 7 nucleotides line up with TRBD2. The CDR3 spans 14 residues. The V gene end was trimmed by 6 bases and the J gene end by 7 bases; junction bases not matched to a gene: 9. Looked up from germline, CDR1 is MNHEY and CDR2 is SMNVEV (reference sequence). CDR3 nucleotides: TGTGCCAGCAGCCCGGGGGGACGGGGGAATGAGCAGTTCTTC. Translation: CASSPGGRGNEQFF.

About this clone itself: Additional DNA sequences in this sample encode the identical CDR3. The chain has TRBV4-1 and TRBJ1-1, with a weak D call TRBD1 (5 bases). Germline V gene sequence: CDR1 MGHRA, CDR2 YSYEKL. The CDR3 spans 14 residues. Trimming pared 0 bases from V and 4 bases from J, leaving 9 bases between. This CDR3 is CASSQEGVGTEAFF. Here the CDR3 DNA reads TGCGCCAGCAGCCAAGAGGGGGTTGGCACTGAAGCTTTCTTT.

This clone was seen just once. The rearrangement links TRBV30 to TRBJ1-5; 11 nucleotides match TRBD1. This CDR3 has 14 amino acids. In germline, CDR1 is GTSNPN, CDR2 SVGIG (reference sequence). V shed 7 bases, J shed 6 bases, and the junction held 8 bases outside the gene matches. The CDR3 nucleotides read TGTGCCTACCAGCTTGGGACAGGGGGTCAGCCCCAGCATTTT. Translation gives CAYQLGTGGQPQHF. The variable domain in full, with the rest retrieved from reference TRBV30 and TRBJ1-5, is SQTIHQWPATLVQPVGSPLSLECTVEGTSNPNLYWYRQAAGRGLQLLFYSVGIGQISSEVPQNLSASRPQDRQFILSSKKLLLSDSGFYLCAYQLGTGGQPQHFGDGTRLSIL.

The chain has TRBV30 and TRBJ1-2; D ambiguous. The CDR3 consists of 15 residues. V was cut by 0 bases and J by 0 bases, with 11 bases left in between. The germline V gene has CDR1 GTSNPN and CDR2 SVGIG (reference sequence). This chain's CDR3 is CAWSVPPPANYGYTF. CDR3 bases: TGTGCCTGGAGTGTACCGCCCCCGGCTAACTATGGCTACACCTTC.

The rearrangement links TRBV3-1 (or the pseudogene TRBV3-2) to TRBJ2-7; D uncertain. Between the trimmed V and J ends, which lost 1 base and 3 bases, there was a span of 4 bases. The CDR3 is made up of 12 amino acids. Germline CDR1 is LGHDT and CDR2 is YNNKEL (reference sequence). This CDR3 reads CASSQALYEQYF. The CDR3 DNA reads as TGTGCCAGCAGCCAAGCTCTCTACGAGCAGTACTTC.

This rearrangement joins TRBV6-5 to TRBJ2-7; 10 bases map to TRBD1. V dropped 6 bases and J dropped 3; count of bases not matched to a gene: 5. Germline loops: CDR1 MNHEY, CDR2 SVGAGI. CDR3 length: 14 amino acids. Written as DNA, the CDR3 is TGTGCCAGCAGGGCGGGGGACAGGGGCTACGAGCAGTACTTC. As protein: CASRAGDRGYEQYF.

V is TRBV27 and J is TRBJ1-2, with D perhaps matching TRBD1 (6 bases). V gave up 2 bases and J gave up 9 bases, with 16 bases separating them. CDR1 and CDR2 (germline): MNHEY, SMNVEV (reference sequence). There are 14 residues in the CDR3. CDR3 region: CASSLGQTVSSYTF. The CDR3 DNA follows: TGTGCCAGCAGTTTAGGACAGACCGTTTCGAGCTACACCTTC.

This sequence joins TRBV7-3 and TRBJ2-1; D may be TRBD2 (5 bases). Trimming cost V 2 bases and J 10 bases, with 12 bases left between them. CDR1 is SGHTA, CDR2 FQGTGA, per germline. CDR3 length: 13 amino acids. The CDR3 DNA is TGTGCCAGCAGCTTAGATAGCGCCCTAGAGCAGTTCTTC. Its protein product is CASSLDSALEQFF.

The rearrangement links TRBV28 to TRBJ1-3; TRBD1 matches 11 bases. There are 15 residues in the CDR3. Germline loops: CDR1 MDHEN, CDR2 SYDVKM. V trimming: 5 bases; J trimming: 7 bases; junction bases outside the gene matches: 7. The CDR3 here is CASSPRDRGWNTIYF. CDR3 coding DNA: TGTGCCAGCAGTCCCCGGGACAGGGGGTGGAACACCATATATTTT.

The genes are TRBV6-4 and TRBJ2-1; 8 nucleotides agree with TRBD2. Trimming cost V 6 bases and J 0 bases; bases outside gene matches: 4. This CDR3 has 15 residues. The V gene's germline CDR1 is MRHNA and CDR2 SNTAGT. The CDR3 is CASRTSGSSYNEQFF. The CDR3 DNA follows: TGTGCCAGCAGAACTAGCGGTAGCTCCTACAATGAGCAGTTCTTC.

This chain connects TRBV4-3 to TRBJ1-2; D ambiguous. The CDR3 extends over 19 amino acids. With 2 bases removed from V and 4 bases from J, the gap between germline ends came to 26 bases. Germline V gene lookup returns CDR1 LGHNA and CDR2 YSLEER. The CDR3: CASSQTHWMSGSPFYGYTF. The CDR3 nucleotides read TGCGCCAGCAGCCAAACTCACTGGATGTCCGGGTCTCCTTTCTATGGCTACACCTTC.

The chain is built from TRBV18 and TRBJ2-6; 10 positions match TRBD1. The germline CDR1 and CDR2 sequences are KGHSH and LQKENI. The CDR3 sequence is 19 residues long. The V segment lost 3 bases and the J segment 0 bases; nucleotides outside the gene matches: 8. This CDR3 reads CASSPLGQGQLSGANVLTF. The CDR3 DNA reads as TGTGCCAGCTCACCCCTGGGACAGGGGCAACTCTCTGGGGCCAACGTCCTGACTTTC.